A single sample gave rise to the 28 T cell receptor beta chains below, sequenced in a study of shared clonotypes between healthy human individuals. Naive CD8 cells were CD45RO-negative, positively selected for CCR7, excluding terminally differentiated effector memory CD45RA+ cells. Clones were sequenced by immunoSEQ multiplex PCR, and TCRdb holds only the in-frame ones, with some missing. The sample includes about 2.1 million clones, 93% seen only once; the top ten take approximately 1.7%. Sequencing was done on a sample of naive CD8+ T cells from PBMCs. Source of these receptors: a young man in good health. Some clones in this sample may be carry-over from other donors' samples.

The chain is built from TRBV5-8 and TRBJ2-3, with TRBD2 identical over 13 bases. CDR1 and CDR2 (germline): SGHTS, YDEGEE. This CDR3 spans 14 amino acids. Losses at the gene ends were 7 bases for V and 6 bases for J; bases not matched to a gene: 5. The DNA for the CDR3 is TGTGCCAGCTCGGGACTAGCGGGATTGGATACGCAGTATTTT. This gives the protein CASSGLAGLDTQYF.

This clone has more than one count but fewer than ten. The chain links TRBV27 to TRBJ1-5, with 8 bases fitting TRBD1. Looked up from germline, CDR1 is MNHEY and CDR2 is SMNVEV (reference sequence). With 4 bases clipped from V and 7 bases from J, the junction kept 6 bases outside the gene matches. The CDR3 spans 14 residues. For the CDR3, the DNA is TGTGCCAGCAGTTCCCGACAGGGGACCCAGCCCCAGCATTTT. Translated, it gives CASSSRQGTQPQHF.

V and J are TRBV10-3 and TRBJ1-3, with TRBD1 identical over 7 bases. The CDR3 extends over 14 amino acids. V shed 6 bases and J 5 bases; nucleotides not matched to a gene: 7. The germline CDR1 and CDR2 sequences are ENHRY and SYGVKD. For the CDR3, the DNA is TGTGCCATCAGCGATAGACAGGGAAGAAACACCATATATTTT. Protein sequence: CAISDRQGRNTIYF.

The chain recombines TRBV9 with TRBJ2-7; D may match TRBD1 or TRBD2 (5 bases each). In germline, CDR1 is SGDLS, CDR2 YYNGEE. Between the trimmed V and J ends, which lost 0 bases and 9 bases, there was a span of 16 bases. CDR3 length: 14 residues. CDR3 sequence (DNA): TGTGCCAGCAGCGTAGAGGCAGGGACCCAAACGCAGTACTTC. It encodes CASSVEAGTQTQYF.

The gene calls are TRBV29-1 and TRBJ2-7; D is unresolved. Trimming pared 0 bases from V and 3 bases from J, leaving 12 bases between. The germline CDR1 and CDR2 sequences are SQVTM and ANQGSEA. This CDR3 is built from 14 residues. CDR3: CSVEDQVGNYEQYF. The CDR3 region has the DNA TGCAGCGTTGAAGATCAGGTTGGAAACTACGAGCAGTACTTC.

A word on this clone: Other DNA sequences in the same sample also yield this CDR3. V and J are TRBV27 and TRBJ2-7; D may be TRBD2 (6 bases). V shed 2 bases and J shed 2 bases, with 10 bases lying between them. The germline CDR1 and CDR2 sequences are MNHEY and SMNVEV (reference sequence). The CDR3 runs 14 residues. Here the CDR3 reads CASSLGGTTYEQYF. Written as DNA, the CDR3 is TGTGCCAGCAGTTTAGGGGGGACGACCTACGAGCAGTACTTC.

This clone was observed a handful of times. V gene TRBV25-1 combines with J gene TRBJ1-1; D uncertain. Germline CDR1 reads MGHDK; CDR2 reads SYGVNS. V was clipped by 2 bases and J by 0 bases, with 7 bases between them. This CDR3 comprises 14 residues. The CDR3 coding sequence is TGTGCCAGCAGTGAAGCGGGGTTGAACACTGAAGCTTTCTTT. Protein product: CASSEAGLNTEAFF.

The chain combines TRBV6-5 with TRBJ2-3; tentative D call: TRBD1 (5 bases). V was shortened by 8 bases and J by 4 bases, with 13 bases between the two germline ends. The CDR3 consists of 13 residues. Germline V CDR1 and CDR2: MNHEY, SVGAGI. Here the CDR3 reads CASGDSLADTQYF. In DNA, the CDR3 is TGTGCCAGCGGAGACAGTTTGGCAGATACGCAGTATTTT.

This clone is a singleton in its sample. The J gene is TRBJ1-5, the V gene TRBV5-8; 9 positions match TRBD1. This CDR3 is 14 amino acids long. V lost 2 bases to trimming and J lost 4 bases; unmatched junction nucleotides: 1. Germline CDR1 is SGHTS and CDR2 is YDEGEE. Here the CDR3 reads CASSLQGANQPQHF. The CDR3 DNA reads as TGTGCCAGCAGCTTACAGGGGGCAAATCAGCCCCAGCATTTT.

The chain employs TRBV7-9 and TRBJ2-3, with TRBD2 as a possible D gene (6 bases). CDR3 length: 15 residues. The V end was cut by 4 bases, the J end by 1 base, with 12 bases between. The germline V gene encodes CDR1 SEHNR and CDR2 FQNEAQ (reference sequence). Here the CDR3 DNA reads TGTGCCAGCAGCTCCGGGAGTGAGGGCACAGATACGCAGTATTTT. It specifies CASSSGSEGTDTQYF.

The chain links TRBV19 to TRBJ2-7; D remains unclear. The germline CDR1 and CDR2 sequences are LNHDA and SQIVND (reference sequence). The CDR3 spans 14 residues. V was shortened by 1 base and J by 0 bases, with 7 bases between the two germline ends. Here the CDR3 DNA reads TGTGCCAGTAGTATAGTTCACGGCTCCTACGAGCAGTACTTC. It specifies CASSIVHGSYEQYF.

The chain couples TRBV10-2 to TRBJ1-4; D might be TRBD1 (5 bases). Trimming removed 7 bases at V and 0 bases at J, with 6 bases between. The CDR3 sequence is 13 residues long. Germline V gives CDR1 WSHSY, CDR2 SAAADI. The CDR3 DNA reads TGCGCCAGCACGACAGCAACTAATGAAAAACTGTTTTTT. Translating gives CASTTATNEKLFF.

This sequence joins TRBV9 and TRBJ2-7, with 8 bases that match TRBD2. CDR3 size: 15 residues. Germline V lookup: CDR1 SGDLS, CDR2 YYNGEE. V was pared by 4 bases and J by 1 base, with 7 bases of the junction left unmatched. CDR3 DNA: TGTGCCAGCAGCCCCAGCGGGAGCCAATCCTACGAGCAGTACTTC. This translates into CASSPSGSQSYEQYF. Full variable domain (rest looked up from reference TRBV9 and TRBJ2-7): DSGVTQTPKHLITATGQRVTLRCSPRSGDLSVYWYQQSLDQGLQFLIQYYNGEERAKGNILERFSAQQFPDLHSELNLSSLELGDSALYFCASSPSGSQSYEQYFGPGTRLTVT.

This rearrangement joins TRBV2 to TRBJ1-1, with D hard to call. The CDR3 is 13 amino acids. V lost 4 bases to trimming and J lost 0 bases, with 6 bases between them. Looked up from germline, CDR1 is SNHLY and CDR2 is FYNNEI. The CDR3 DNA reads TGTGCCAGCAGTGGAATGATGAACACTGAAGCTTTCTTT. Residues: CASSGMMNTEAFF. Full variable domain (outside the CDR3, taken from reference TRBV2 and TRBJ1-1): EPEVTQTPSHQVTQMGQEVILRCVPISNHLYFYWYRQILGQKVEFLVSFYNNEISEKSEIFDDQFSVERPDGSNFTLKIRSTKLEDSAMYFCASSGMMNTEAFFGQGTRLTVV.

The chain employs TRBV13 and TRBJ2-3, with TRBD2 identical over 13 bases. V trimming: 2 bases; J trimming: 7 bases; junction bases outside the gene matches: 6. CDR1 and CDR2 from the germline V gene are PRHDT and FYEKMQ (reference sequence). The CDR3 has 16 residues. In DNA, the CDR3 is TGTGCCAGCAGCTTAAGGACTAGCGGGAGTTTGTATACGCAGTATTTT. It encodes CASSLRTSGSLYTQYF. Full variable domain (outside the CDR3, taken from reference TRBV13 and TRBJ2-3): AAGVIQSPRHLIKEKRETATLKCYPIPRHDTVYWYQQGPGQDPQFLISFYEKMQSDKGSIPDRFSAQQFSDYHSELNMSSLELGDSALYFCASSLRTSGSLYTQYFGPGTRLTVL.

CDR3 nucleotides: TGTGCCACCAGCAGAGTCGGTTTCACTGAAGCTTTCTTT. It encodes CATSRVGFTEAFF. V is TRBV15 and J is TRBJ1-1; D not certain. The CDR3 is made up of 13 amino acids. CDR1 is LNHNV and CDR2 is YYDKDF in the germline V gene (reference sequence). V lost 1 base and J 4 bases, leaving 7 bases between the germline ends.

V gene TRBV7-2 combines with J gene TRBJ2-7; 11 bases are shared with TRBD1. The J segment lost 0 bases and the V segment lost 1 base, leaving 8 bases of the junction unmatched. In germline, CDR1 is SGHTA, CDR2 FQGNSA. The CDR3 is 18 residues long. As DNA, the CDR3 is TGTGCCAGCAGCTTAGGGGACAGGGGGTCCCACCCCTCCTACGAGCAGTACTTC. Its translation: CASSLGDRGSHPSYEQYF.

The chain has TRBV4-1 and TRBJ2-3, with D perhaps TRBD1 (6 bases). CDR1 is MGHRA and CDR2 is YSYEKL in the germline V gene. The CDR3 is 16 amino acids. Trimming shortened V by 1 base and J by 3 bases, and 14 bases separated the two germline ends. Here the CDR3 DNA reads TGCGCCAGCAGCCAAGTGAACAGGGATGGGACAGATACGCAGTATTTT. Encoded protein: CASSQVNRDGTDTQYF.

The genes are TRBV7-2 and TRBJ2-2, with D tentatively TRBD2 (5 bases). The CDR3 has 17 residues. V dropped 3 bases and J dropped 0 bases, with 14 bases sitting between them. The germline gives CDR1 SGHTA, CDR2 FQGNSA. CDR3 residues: CASSFLDYSANTGELFF. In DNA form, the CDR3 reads TGTGCCAGCAGCTTCCTAGACTACTCTGCGAACACCGGGGAGCTGTTTTTT.

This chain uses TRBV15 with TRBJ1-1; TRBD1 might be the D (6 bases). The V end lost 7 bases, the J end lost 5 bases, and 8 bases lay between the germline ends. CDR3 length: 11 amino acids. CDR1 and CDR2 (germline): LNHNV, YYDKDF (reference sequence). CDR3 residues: CATKGGTEAFF. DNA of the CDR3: TGTGCCACCAAAGGGGGGACTGAAGCTTTCTTT.

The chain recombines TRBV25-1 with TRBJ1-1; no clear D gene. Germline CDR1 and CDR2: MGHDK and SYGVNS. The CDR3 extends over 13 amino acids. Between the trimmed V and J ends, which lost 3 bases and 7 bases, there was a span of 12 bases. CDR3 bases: TGTGCCAGCAGTGACAGCGGGTACGGTGAAGCTTTCTTT. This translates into CASSDSGYGEAFF.

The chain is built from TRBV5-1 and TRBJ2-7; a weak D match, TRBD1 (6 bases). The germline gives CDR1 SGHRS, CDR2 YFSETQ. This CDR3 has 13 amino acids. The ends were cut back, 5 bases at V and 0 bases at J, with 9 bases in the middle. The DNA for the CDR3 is TGCGCCAGCAGTTGGGACACCTCCTACGAGCAGTACTTC. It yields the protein CASSWDTSYEQYF.

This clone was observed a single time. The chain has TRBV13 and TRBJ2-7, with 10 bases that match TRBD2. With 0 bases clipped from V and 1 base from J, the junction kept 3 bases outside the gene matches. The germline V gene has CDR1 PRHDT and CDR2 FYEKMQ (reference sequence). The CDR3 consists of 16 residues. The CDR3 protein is CASSLGGSGRSYEQYF. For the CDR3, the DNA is TGTGCCAGCAGCTTAGGGGGTAGCGGGAGGTCCTACGAGCAGTACTTC.

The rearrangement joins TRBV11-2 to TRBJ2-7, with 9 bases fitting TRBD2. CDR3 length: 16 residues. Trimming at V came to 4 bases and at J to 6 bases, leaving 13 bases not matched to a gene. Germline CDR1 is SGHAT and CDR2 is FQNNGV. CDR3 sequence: CASSSGLAPQMSEQYF. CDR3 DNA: TGTGCCAGCAGCTCGGGACTAGCTCCCCAAATGAGCGAGCAGTACTTC.

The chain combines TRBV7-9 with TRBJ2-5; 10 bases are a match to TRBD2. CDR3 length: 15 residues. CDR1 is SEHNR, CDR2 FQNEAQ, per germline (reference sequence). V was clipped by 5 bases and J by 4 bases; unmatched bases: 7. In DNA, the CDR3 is TGTGCCAGCAGCCGAACTAGCGGGACGAGAGAGACCCAGTACTTC. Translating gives CASSRTSGTRETQYF.

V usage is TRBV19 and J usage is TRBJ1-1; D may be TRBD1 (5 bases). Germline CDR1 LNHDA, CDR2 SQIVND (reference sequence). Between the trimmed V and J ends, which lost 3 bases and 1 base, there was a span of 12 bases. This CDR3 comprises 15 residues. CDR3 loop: CASSMRGGGNTEAFF. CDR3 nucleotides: TGTGCCAGTAGTATGAGGGGAGGAGGGAACACTGAAGCTTTCTTT.

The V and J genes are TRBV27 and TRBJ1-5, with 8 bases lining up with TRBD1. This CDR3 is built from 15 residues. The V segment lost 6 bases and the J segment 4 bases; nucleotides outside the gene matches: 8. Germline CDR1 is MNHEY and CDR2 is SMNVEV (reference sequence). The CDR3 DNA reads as TGTGCCAGCAGCTCTACGGACAGGGCGAATCAGCCCCAGCATTTT. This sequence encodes CASSSTDRANQPQHF.

The CDR3 DNA is TGTGCCAGCAGCCCCCTCGGAGCAGTTAGAGACAGGGCCGAAGGAACCATATATTTT. Translating gives CASSPLGAVRDRAEGTIYF. This chain links TRBV5-5 with TRBJ1-3; TRBD1 agrees at 7 bases. Germline V gene lookup returns CDR1 SGHKS and CDR2 YYEKEE (reference sequence). The CDR3 sequence is 19 residues long. V lost 4 bases to trimming and J lost 10 bases; unmatched junction nucleotides: 26.